These T cell receptor beta chains were read from a single sample in a study of identical twins. MiXCR was run by TCRdb on the 5' RACE reads, yielding one entry per CDR3 protein. Of fewer than 500,000 distinct CDR3 sequences in the sample, approximately 15% are singletons; the top ten hold more than 0.8%. The sample was also linked to a second study, of yellow fever vaccine responses in identical twins.

Sequenced: CD4+ T cells sorted from blood. The receptors shown here come from a woman aged 18-29 years in good health. CDR3s include the opening cysteine and the closing phenylalanine or tryptophan. The D gene is left open where the match is weak. Size values are once, few and many counts, or a class for expanded clones, and some rows have none.

abundance: NA
d_gene: TRBD2
j_gene: TRBJ2-1
v_gene: TRBV20-1
CDR3aa: CSAIAGGYNEQFF
CDR3nt: TGCAGTGCTATAGCGGGAGGCTACAATGAGCAGTTCTTC

abundance: many
d_gene: NA
j_gene: TRBJ2-1
v_gene: TRBV5-5
CDR3aa: CASSSRLVSGEQFF
CDR3nt: TGTGCCAGCAGCTCCCGACTAGTTTCGGGTGAGCAGTTCTTC

abundance: NA
d_gene: NA
j_gene: TRBJ2-4
v_gene: TRBV12-3/TRBV12-4
CDR3aa: CASSPRLDWNIQYF
CDR3nt: TGTGCCAGCAGTCCCCGGTTGGATTGGAACATTCAGTACTTC

abundance: NA
d_gene: NA
j_gene: TRBJ1-2
v_gene: TRBV3-1
CDR3aa: CASSQRSRNYGYTF
CDR3nt: TGTGCCAGCAGCCAAAGGAGTCGAAACTATGGCTACACCTTC

abundance: few
d_gene: NA
j_gene: TRBJ2-5
v_gene: TRBV7-7
CDR3aa: CASSLSEPPAETQYF
CDR3nt: TGTGCTAGCAGCTTAAGTGAGCCCCCGGCAGAGACCCAGTACTTC

abundance: few
d_gene: NA
j_gene: TRBJ2-7
v_gene: TRBV5-1
CDR3aa: CASSLDLHSYEQYF
CDR3nt: TGCGCCAGCAGCTTAGACCTTCACTCCTACGAGCAGTACTTC

abundance: NA
d_gene: NA
j_gene: TRBJ2-7
v_gene: TRBV6-2/TRBV6-3
CDR3aa: CASSYSGVPYEQYF
CDR3nt: TGTGCCAGCAGTTACTCAGGCGTGCCCTACGAGCAGTACTTC

abundance: few
d_gene: NA
j_gene: TRBJ2-5
v_gene: TRBV29-1
CDR3aa: CSVSGRAETQYF
CDR3nt: TGCAGCGTCTCCGGCCGGGCGGAGACCCAGTACTTC

abundance: few
d_gene: NA
j_gene: TRBJ1-1
v_gene: TRBV9
CDR3aa: CASSVRPFSEAFF
CDR3nt: TGTGCCAGCAGCGTAAGGCCGTTCTCTGAAGCTTTCTTT

abundance: few
d_gene: NA
j_gene: TRBJ2-6
v_gene: TRBV12-3/TRBV12-4
CDR3aa: CASSLAGRRSGANVLTF
CDR3nt: TGTGCCAGCAGTTTAGCAGGGAGGAGGTCTGGGGCCAACGTCCTGACTTTC

abundance: few
d_gene: NA
j_gene: TRBJ2-6
v_gene: TRBV2
CDR3aa: CASRILSGANVLTF
CDR3nt: TGTGCCAGCAGGATCCTCTCTGGGGCCAACGTCCTGACTTTC

abundance: many
d_gene: NA
j_gene: TRBJ2-1
v_gene: TRBV27
CDR3aa: CASSLGGRQFF
CDR3nt: TGTGCCAGCAGTTTGGGGGGGCGGCAGTTCTTC

abundance: NA
d_gene: NA
j_gene: TRBJ2-2
v_gene: TRBV7-6
CDR3aa: CARSPLLPDPSANTGELFF
CDR3nt: TGTGCCAGGAGCCCCCTGCTCCCGGACCCCTCAGCGAACACCGGGGAGCTGTTTTTT

abundance: NA
d_gene: NA
j_gene: TRBJ2-1
v_gene: TRBV24-1
CDR3aa: CATSDPVGQEIF
CDR3nt: TGTGCCACCAGTGATCCAGTGGGGCAGGAGATCTTC

abundance: NA
d_gene: TRBD2
j_gene: TRBJ2-5
v_gene: TRBV12-3/TRBV12-4
CDR3aa: CASSSRLAGSETQYF
CDR3nt: TGTGCCAGCAGTTCCCGACTAGCGGGGAGTGAGACCCAGTACTTC

abundance: few
d_gene: TRBD2
j_gene: TRBJ2-7
v_gene: TRBV29-1
CDR3aa: CSVHPGGYHEQYF
CDR3nt: TGCAGCGTTCATCCGGGAGGATACCACGAGCAGTACTTC

abundance: few
d_gene: NA
j_gene: TRBJ1-1
v_gene: TRBV29-1
CDR3aa: CSVRDGGNAEAFF
CDR3nt: TGCAGCGTTCGGGATGGGGGTAACGCTGAAGCTTTCTTT

abundance: NA
d_gene: NA
j_gene: TRBJ2-1
v_gene: TRBV6-2/TRBV6-3
CDR3aa: CASRFTQSSYNEQFF
CDR3nt: TGTGCCAGCAGATTCACACAAAGCTCCTACAATGAGCAGTTCTTC

abundance: NA
d_gene: NA
j_gene: TRBJ2-2
v_gene: TRBV11-2
CDR3aa: CASRSRVSDTGELFF
CDR3nt: TGTGCCAGCAGGTCGAGAGTTTCAGACACCGGGGAGCTGTTTTTT

abundance: NA
d_gene: NA
j_gene: TRBJ1-5
v_gene: TRBV6-2/TRBV6-3
CDR3aa: CASDEGSIGNQPQHF
CDR3nt: TGTGCCAGTGACGAGGGTTCGATAGGCAATCAGCCCCAGCATTTT

abundance: NA
d_gene: TRBD1
j_gene: TRBJ1-1
v_gene: TRBV15
CDR3aa: CATSRIRQGGADTEAFF
CDR3nt: TGTGCCACCAGCAGGATAAGACAGGGTGGGGCGGACACTGAAGCTTTCTTT

abundance: NA
d_gene: TRBD1
j_gene: TRBJ2-7
v_gene: TRBV9
CDR3aa: CASSPRQGNSYEQYF
CDR3nt: TGTGCCAGCAGCCCCCGACAGGGGAACTCCTACGAGCAGTACTTC

abundance: few
d_gene: NA
j_gene: TRBJ1-2
v_gene: TRBV7-9
CDR3aa: CASSLELASAYGYTF
CDR3nt: TGTGCCAGCAGCTTAGAGTTGGCCAGCGCTTATGGCTACACCTTC

abundance: NA
d_gene: NA
j_gene: TRBJ2-2
v_gene: TRBV19
CDR3aa: CASQISWGPGGELFF
CDR3nt: TGTGCCAGCCAAATATCTTGGGGGCCCGGCGGGGAGCTGTTTTTT

abundance: NA
d_gene: NA
j_gene: TRBJ1-1
v_gene: TRBV9
CDR3aa: CASSVTHMNTEAFF
CDR3nt: TGTGCCAGCAGCGTAACACACATGAACACTGAAGCTTTCTTT

abundance: many
d_gene: NA
j_gene: TRBJ2-5
v_gene: TRBV7-2
CDR3aa: CASSLVGGAETQYF
CDR3nt: TGTGCCAGCAGCTTAGTTGGGGGGGCTGAGACCCAGTACTTC